This T cell receptor beta chain was recorded in a study of patients and donors after allogeneic stem cell transplantation. CDR1 is SQVTM, CDR2 ANQGSEA, per germline. The ends were cut back, 8 bases at V and 4 bases at J, with 17 bases in the middle. The CDR3 contains 13 residues. TCRdb reprocessed the RT-PCR reads via MiXCR and lists one record per CDR3 protein. Here the sample spans 200,000 to 250,000 distinct CDR3 sequences, over 12% being singletons. This clonotype was seen ten or more times. This receptor was identified in a human donor who was either an allogeneic HSCT recipient or a stem cell or donor lymphocyte infusion donor (not recorded which). It is not recorded whose cells these are; they may come from a transplant donor. V and J are TRBV29-1 and TRBJ2-5, with a tentative D call TRBD1 (6 bases). The sample taken for sequencing was blood, either unsorted or a sorted T cell fraction (not recorded which). The DNA of the CDR3 is TGCAGCCTAAGGGGGACCTCGGCAGAGACCCAGTACTTC. Its translation is CSLRGTSAETQYF.